Included here is one T cell receptor beta chain sequence, with context. Per germline, CDR1 SGHDT and CDR2 YYEEEE. The CDR3 length is 13 residues. The germline V and J ends were trimmed by 0 bases and 9 bases, with 12 bases remaining between them. Per the original data handling: Nucleated cell number was recorded as an estimate derived from reference gene primer amplification. Libraries were prepared by immunoSEQ multiplex PCR; TCRdb keeps only in-frame clonotypes and omits some of them. V, J and clone size are taken as reported in that table, and D and trimming were inferred from the DNA itself. This sample yields over 250,000 clones, of which about nine tenths are seen a single time; around 2.1% belongs to the top ten. This sample was taken from a study of blood T cell repertoires in COVID-19.

The genes are TRBV5-6 and TRBJ2-5; a possible D gene is TRBD1 (6 bases). The origin of this receptor is a man aged 45 to 65 with acute or convalescent COVID-19. The sample comprised peripheral blood. The CDR3 is CASSLERPGAQYF. The CDR3 DNA is TGTGCCAGCAGCTTGGAAAGGCCAGGGGCCCAGTACTTC.